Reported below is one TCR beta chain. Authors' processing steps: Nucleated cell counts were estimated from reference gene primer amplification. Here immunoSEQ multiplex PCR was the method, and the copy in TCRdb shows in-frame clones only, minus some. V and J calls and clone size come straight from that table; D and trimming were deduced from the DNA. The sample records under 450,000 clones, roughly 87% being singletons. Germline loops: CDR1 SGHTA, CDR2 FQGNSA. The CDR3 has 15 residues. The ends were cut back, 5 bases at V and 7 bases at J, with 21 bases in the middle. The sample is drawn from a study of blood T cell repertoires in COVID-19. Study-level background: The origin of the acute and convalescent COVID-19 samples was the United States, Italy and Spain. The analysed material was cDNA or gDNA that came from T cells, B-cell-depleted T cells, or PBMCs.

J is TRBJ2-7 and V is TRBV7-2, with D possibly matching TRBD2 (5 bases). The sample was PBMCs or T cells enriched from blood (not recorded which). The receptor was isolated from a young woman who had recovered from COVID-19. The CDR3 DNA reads TGTGCCAGCAGCCCGATCCCCGGGAACTCTGGAGAGCAGTACTTC. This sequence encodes CASSPIPGNSGEQYF.